Below, 9 T cell receptor beta chains from the same sample are listed, as sequenced in a study of T cell changes during pregnancy in multiple sclerosis. Using immunoSEQ multiplex PCR, the repertoire was profiled, and TCRdb retains in-frame clones only, with some absent. The sample yields under 60,000 clones, approximately 94% seen once. Sequenced here: CD4+ T cells from peripheral blood mononuclear cells, sampled in the third trimester of pregnancy. These receptors came from a female donor with multiple sclerosis, enrolled in a pregnancy study.

The J gene is TRBJ1-5, the V gene TRBV30; D unclear. This CDR3 contains 15 residues. Germline V gives CDR1 GTSNPN, CDR2 SVGIG (reference sequence). The V and J ends lost 0 bases and 5 bases respectively, with 14 bases between them. For the CDR3, the DNA is TGTGCCTGGAGTGTACAAAGAGGGTTCGATCAGCCCCAGCATTTT. Its protein is CAWSVQRGFDQPQHF.

V is TRBV9 and J is TRBJ2-1, with a weak D call TRBD2 (6 bases). This CDR3 contains 17 residues. Per germline, CDR1 SGDLS and CDR2 YYNGEE. Trimming left V 0 bases short and J 4 bases short, with 17 bases between. The CDR3 loop is CASSVGRETRRYNEQFF. The DNA of the CDR3 is TGTGCCAGCAGCGTAGGTCGCGAGACTAGGAGATACAATGAGCAGTTCTTC. The whole variable domain, filled in from reference TRBV9 and TRBJ2-1, reads DSGVTQTPKHLITATGQRVTLRCSPRSGDLSVYWYQQSLDQGLQFLIQYYNGEERAKGNILERFSAQQFPDLHSELNLSSLELGDSALYFCASSVGRETRRYNEQFFGPGTRLTVL.

This sequence joins TRBV9 and TRBJ2-1; perhaps TRBD1 as D (5 bases). CDR1 is SGDLS and CDR2 is YYNGEE in the germline V gene. V was clipped by 0 bases and J by 6 bases, with 10 bases between them. CDR3 length: 14 amino acids. CDR3 nucleotides: TGTGCCAGCAGCGTAGCAGGGTCAGGCAATGAGCAGTTCTTC. Residues: CASSVAGSGNEQFF.

The gene calls are TRBV30 and TRBJ2-5; 7 bases fit TRBD1. The V segment lost 2 bases and the J segment 3 bases; nucleotides outside the gene matches: 3. Germline loops: CDR1 GTSNPN, CDR2 SVGIG (reference sequence). The CDR3 is made up of 13 amino acids. The CDR3, as DNA: TGTGCCTGGAGTCTGACAGGGAAAGAGACCCAGTACTTC. Translation gives CAWSLTGKETQYF.

V gene TRBV5-6 combines with J gene TRBJ2-2; 7 bases are shared with TRBD1. The trim removed 4 bases at V and 4 bases at J, leaving 10 bases unmatched. Germline V gene lookup returns CDR1 SGHDT and CDR2 YYEEEE. The CDR3 is 16 residues long. CDR3 DNA: TGTGCCAGCAGCCCGACAGGGAGATTTCGCACCGGGGAGCTGTTTTTT. It yields the protein CASSPTGRFRTGELFF.

The V gene is TRBV18, the J gene TRBJ2-7, with 15 bases identical to TRBD2. Germline CDR1 and CDR2: KGHSH and LQKENI. This CDR3 comprises 17 residues. Unmatched junction bases numbered 9, after V lost 6 bases and J lost 3 bases. The CDR3 region has the DNA TGTGCCAGCTCTAAAGGACTAGCGGGAGGGGGGAGCTACGAGCAGTACTTC. Translation: CASSKGLAGGGSYEQYF.

The V call is TRBV5-1, the J call TRBJ1-2; weak D call: TRBD1 (6 bases). V lost 0 bases to trimming and J lost 0 bases, with 21 bases between them. This CDR3 has 19 amino acids. CDR1 is SGHRS and CDR2 is YFSETQ in the germline V gene. CDR3 sequence reads: CASSLDGLTGTKSNYGYTF. The CDR3 region has the DNA TGCGCCAGCAGCTTGGACGGACTTACGGGGACAAAATCTAACTATGGCTACACCTTC.

This clone has more than one count but fewer than ten. Different DNA sequences within this sample yield the same CDR3. V and J are TRBV28 and TRBJ1-1; D perhaps matches TRBD1 (6 bases). Germline CDR1 and CDR2: MDHEN and SYDVKM. The ends were cut back, 5 bases at V and 6 bases at J, with 10 bases in the middle. The CDR3 runs 12 residues. The CDR3 DNA reads TGTGCCAGCAGTCCATGGACAGCTGAAGCTTTCTTT. It yields the protein CASSPWTAEAFF.

The chain links TRBV6-1 to TRBJ2-7; D gene uncertain. The CDR3 runs 15 residues. V lost 2 bases to trimming and J lost 1 base, with 12 bases between them. Germline CDR1 is MNHNS and CDR2 is SASEGT. The CDR3 sequence: CASSEYGSGSYEQYF. The CDR3 nucleotides read TGTGCCAGCAGTGAATACGGGTCCGGGTCCTACGAGCAGTACTTC.